Listed below are T cell receptor beta chains from one sample, sequenced in a study of T-cell reconstitution after alpha-beta-depleted transplantation in children. TCRdb reanalysed the PCR reads using MiXCR and keeps one entry per CDR3 protein. The sample comprises over 400,000 distinct CDR3 sequences, over 40% of which are singletons, and approximately 25% rests with the top ten. This specimen consisted of PBMCs, obtained before TCRalphabeta/CD19-depleted stem cell transplant. Receptors originate from a girl aged 2-10 years with aplastic anemia, due to receive a stem cell transplant. The CDR3 runs from the conserved cysteine through the conserved F or W. Fields, in order: clone size, V gene, J gene, D gene, CDR3 protein, CDR3 DNA. D genes are given only for firm matches. Not all rows give a size; the values are once, few, many and, for expanded clones, a class.

>few|TRBV7-9|TRBJ2-7|TRBD1
CASSVDRGSSYEQYF
TGTGCCAGCAGCGTAGACAGGGGGAGCTCCTACGAGCAGTACTTC
>once|TRBV7-8|TRBJ2-5|.
CASSLEIPGEGETQYF
TGTGCCAGCAGCTTAGAGATCCCGGGAGAGGGAGAGACCCAGTACTTC
>.|TRBV25-1|TRBJ2-5|.
CASSDHVGETQYF
TGTGCCAGCAGTGACCACGTCGGAGAGACCCAGTACTTC
>few|TRBV29-1|TRBJ1-1|.
CSSSGALNTEAFF
TGCAGCTCTAGCGGGGCTCTGAACACTGAAGCTTTCTTT
>once|TRBV7-2|TRBJ2-3|TRBD2
CASSLATGGGTDTQYF
TGTGCCAGCAGCTTAGCCACGGGGGGAGGCACAGATACGCAGTATTTT
>.|TRBV20-1|TRBJ2-7|.
CSARAGLFVSYEQYF
TGCAGTGCTAGAGCTGGACTATTCGTCTCCTACGAGCAGTACTTC
>.|TRBV3-1|TRBJ2-3|.
CASSQGPRHRKVFF
TGTGCCAGCAGCCAAGGACCCCGCCACCGGAAGGTATTTTTT
>.|TRBV2|TRBJ1-2|.
CASLLGYYGYTF
TGTGCCAGCCTTCTAGGATACTATGGCTACACCTTC
>.|TRBV18|TRBJ2-5|.
CASSDRVTQYF
TGTGCCAGCTCTGATAGGGTGACCCAGTACTTC
>many|TRBV12-3/TRBV12-4|TRBJ1-5|TRBD1
CASRGQGARSNQPQHF
TGTGCCAGCAGGGGACAGGGGGCGAGGAGCAATCAGCCCCAGCATTTT
>.|TRBV5-1|TRBJ1-2|TRBD1
CANSFGQGYGHTF
TGCGCCAACAGCTTCGGACAGGGCTATGGCCACACCTTC
>.|TRBV7-2|TRBJ2-3|.
CASSLFADTQYF
TGTGCCAGCAGCTTATTTGCAGATACGCAGTATTTT
>.|TRBV4-1|TRBJ2-2|TRBD1
CASSYAGTGRTGELFF
TGCGCCAGCAGCTATGCCGGGACAGGGCGCACCGGGGAGCTGTTTTTT
>many|TRBV12-3/TRBV12-4|TRBJ2-3|TRBD2
CASSLSFSGSADTQYF
TGTGCCAGCAGTTTATCGTTCAGCGGGAGTGCAGATACGCAGTATTTT
>.|TRBV10-3|TRBJ2-7|.
CAISEDQAGREQYF
TGTGCCATCAGTGAAGACCAGGCGGGGCGGGAGCAGTACTTC
>.|TRBV29-1|TRBJ2-3|.
CSVGQITDTQYF
TGCAGCGTTGGACAGATCACAGATACGCAGTATTTT
>.|TRBV6-5|TRBJ1-6|TRBD1
CASSLPDRASPLHF
TGTGCCAGCAGTCTACCGGACAGGGCTTCACCCCTCCACTTT
>.|TRBV7-6|TRBJ2-5|TRBD2
CASSRRSGGQETQYF
TGTGCCAGCAGCCGCCGTAGCGGGGGTCAAGAGACCCAGTACTTC
>many|TRBV20-1|TRBJ2-7|.
CSALSYEQYF
TGCAGTGCCCTCTCCTACGAGCAGTACTTC
>once|TRBV20-1|TRBJ2-1|.
CSARGGPRAYNEQFF
TGCAGTGCCAGAGGAGGCCCAAGGGCCTACAATGAGCAGTTCTTC
>.|TRBV20-1|TRBJ1-2|.
CSAGGYYGYTF
TGCAGTGCTGGTGGCTACTATGGCTACACCTTC
>.|TRBV7-9|TRBJ2-3|TRBD2
CASSLWVAGPTDTQYF
TGTGCCAGCAGCTTATGGGTAGCGGGGCCCACAGATACGCAGTATTTT